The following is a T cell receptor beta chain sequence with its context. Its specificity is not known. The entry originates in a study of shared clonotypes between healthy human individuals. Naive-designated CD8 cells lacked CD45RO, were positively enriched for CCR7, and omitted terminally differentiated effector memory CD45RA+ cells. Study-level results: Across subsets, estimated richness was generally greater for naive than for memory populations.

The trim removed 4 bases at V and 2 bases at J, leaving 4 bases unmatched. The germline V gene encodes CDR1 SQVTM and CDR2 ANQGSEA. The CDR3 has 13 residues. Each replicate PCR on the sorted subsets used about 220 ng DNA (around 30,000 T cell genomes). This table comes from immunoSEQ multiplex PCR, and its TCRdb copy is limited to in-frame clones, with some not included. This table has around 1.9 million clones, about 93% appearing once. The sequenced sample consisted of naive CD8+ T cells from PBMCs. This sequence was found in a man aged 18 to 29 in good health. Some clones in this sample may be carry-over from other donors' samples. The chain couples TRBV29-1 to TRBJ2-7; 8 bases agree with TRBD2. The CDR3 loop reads CSVVSSGTYEQYF. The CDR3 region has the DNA TGCAGCGTTGTAAGTAGCGGGACCTACGAGCAGTACTTC.